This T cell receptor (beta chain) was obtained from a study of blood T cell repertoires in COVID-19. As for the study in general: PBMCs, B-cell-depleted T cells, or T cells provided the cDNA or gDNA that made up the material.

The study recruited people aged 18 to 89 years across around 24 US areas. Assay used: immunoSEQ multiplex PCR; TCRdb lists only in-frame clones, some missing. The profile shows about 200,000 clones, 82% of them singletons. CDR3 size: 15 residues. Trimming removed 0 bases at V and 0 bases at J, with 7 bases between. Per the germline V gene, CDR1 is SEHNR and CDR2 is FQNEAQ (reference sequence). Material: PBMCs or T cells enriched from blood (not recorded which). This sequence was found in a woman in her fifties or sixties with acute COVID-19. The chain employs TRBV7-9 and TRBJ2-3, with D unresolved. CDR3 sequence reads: CASSLAEPSTDTQYF. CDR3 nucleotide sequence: TGTGCCAGCAGCTTAGCTGAGCCAAGCACAGATACGCAGTATTTT.